The 7 T cell receptor beta chains in this list originate from one sample, sequenced in a study of shared clonotypes between healthy human individuals. Using immunoSEQ multiplex PCR, the repertoire was profiled, and TCRdb retains in-frame clones only, with some absent. The sample shows 2 million to 3 million clones, just over 90% of them seen only once. Sequences were obtained from naive CD4+ T cells sorted from blood. Subset given: CD45RA+ positively selected. These receptors all come from a man between 18 and 35 years old in good health.

The chain couples TRBV7-9 to TRBJ2-2; no definite D call. The CDR3 spans 14 residues. The V gene's germline CDR1 is SEHNR and CDR2 FQNEAQ (reference sequence). V was trimmed by 5 bases and J by 0 bases, leaving 7 bases between them. CDR3 DNA sequence: TGTGCCAGCAGCCCCGGCTCGAACACCGGGGAGCTGTTTTTT. Protein: CASSPGSNTGELFF.

The V gene is TRBV6-5, the J gene TRBJ1-5; no clear D. V was cut by 7 bases and J by 5 bases, with 12 bases left in between. The CDR3 covers 13 residues. Germline assignment: CDR1 MNHEY and CDR2 SVGAGI. The DNA for the CDR3 is TGTGCCAGCAAACCCACCCGAGATCAGCCCCAGCATTTT. Translation: CASKPTRDQPQHF.

The chain recombines TRBV7-3 with TRBJ2-2, with 8 positions matching TRBD1. The V segment lost 2 bases and the J segment 2 bases; nucleotides outside the gene matches: 4. CDR1 is SGHTA and CDR2 is FQGTGA in the germline V gene. This CDR3 is 16 amino acids long. CDR3 protein: CASSLGQGFNTGELFF. CDR3 bases: TGTGCCAGCAGCTTAGGACAGGGTTTTAACACCGGGGAGCTGTTTTTT.

V usage is TRBV7-9 and J usage is TRBJ2-7; 8 bases are shared with TRBD1. CDR3 length: 16 residues. Germline loops: CDR1 SEHNR, CDR2 FQNEAQ (reference sequence). Trimming at V came to 2 bases and at J to 2 bases, leaving 8 bases not matched to a gene. CDR3 coding DNA: TGTGCCAGCAGCTTAACTGGGGACAGGAAGCCCTACGAGCAGTACTTC. Protein: CASSLTGDRKPYEQYF.

The chain couples TRBV5-4 to TRBJ2-2, with D possibly matching TRBD1 (6 bases). V lost 4 bases and J lost 0, with 16 bases in between. The CDR3 runs 17 residues. Per germline, CDR1 SGHNT and CDR2 YYREEE (reference sequence). The CDR3 protein is CASSTLKDRPNTGELFF. DNA for the CDR3: TGTGCCAGCAGCACCCTAAAGGACAGACCGAACACCGGGGAGCTGTTTTTT.

V gene TRBV2 combines with J gene TRBJ2-1, with 10 bases lining up with TRBD2. Germline values: CDR1 SNHLY, CDR2 FYNNEI. The V gene end was trimmed by 2 bases and the J gene end by 4 bases; junction bases not matched to a gene: 2. The CDR3 has 15 residues. Here the CDR3 reads CASSELAGAYNEQFF. The CDR3 nucleotides read TGTGCCAGCAGTGAACTAGCGGGGGCTTACAATGAGCAGTTCTTC. The full variable domain, its missing parts supplied by reference TRBV2 and TRBJ2-1, is EPEVTQTPSHQVTQMGQEVILRCVPISNHLYFYWYRQILGQKVEFLVSFYNNEISEKSEIFDDQFSVERPDGSNFTLKIRSTKLEDSAMYFCASSELAGAYNEQFFGPGTRLTVL.

With regard to this clone: At one end, the junction sequence differs from germline, possibly due to a read error. The chain joins TRBV20-1 to TRBJ1-1; unclear D gene. Germline CDR1 is DFQATT and CDR2 is SNEGSKA (reference sequence). This CDR3 is 11 amino acids long. For the CDR3, the DNA is TGCAGTGCTGGAGAGAAGGTTGAAGCTTTCTTT. Protein sequence: CSAGEKVEAFF.